The next 32 T cell receptor beta chains were all read from a single sample in a study of blood T cell repertoires in COVID-19. Clones were read by immunoSEQ multiplex PCR, and TCRdb kept only the in-frame ones, dropping some. The sample comprises approximately 240,000 clones, 70% to 90% of which are singletons, and about an eighth rests with the top ten. Source material: peripheral blood. The source is a woman younger than 35 who had recovered from COVID-19.

The chain couples TRBV6-4 to TRBJ2-2, with 14 bases identical to TRBD2. Germline loops: CDR1 MRHNA, CDR2 SNTAGT. V dropped 0 bases and J dropped 3; count of bases not matched to a gene: 3. The CDR3 has 18 amino acids. The CDR3 is CASSDSTSGRADTGELFF. The CDR3, as DNA: TGTGCCAGCAGTGACTCGACTAGCGGGAGGGCCGACACCGGGGAGCTGTTTTTT.

The gene calls are TRBV11-2 and TRBJ2-3; 7 positions match TRBD1. Germline V gene data show CDR1 as SGHAT and CDR2 as FQNNGV. The V segment lost 1 base and the J segment 1 base; nucleotides outside the gene matches: 2. There are 15 residues in the CDR3. The CDR3 DNA follows: TGTGCCAGCAGCTTAGGACAGGGTGGCACAGATACGCAGTATTTT. Its protein product is CASSLGQGGTDTQYF.

CDR3 DNA sequence: TGTGCCAGCAGCCCAGAAATACGCGGGGAGCTGTTTTTT. It encodes CASSPEIRGELFF. The chain links TRBV7-3 to TRBJ2-2; D ambiguous. Trimming pared 5 bases from V and 7 bases from J, leaving 11 bases between. From germline, CDR1 is SGHTA and CDR2 FQGTGA. This CDR3 spans 13 amino acids.

The chain uses TRBV15 and TRBJ1-5; a possible D gene is TRBD1 (6 bases). The V and J ends lost 1 base and 2 bases respectively, with 18 bases between them. CDR1 and CDR2 from the germline V gene are LNHNV and YYDKDF (reference sequence). There are 18 residues in the CDR3. Here the CDR3 DNA reads TGTGCCACCAGCAGAGGCAGGGGAAGGGTTAATGGCAATCAGCCCCAGCATTTT. Protein product: CATSRGRGRVNGNQPQHF. The whole variable domain, remainder taken from reference TRBV15 and TRBJ1-5, is DAMVIQNPRYQVTQFGKPVTLSCSQTLNHNVMYWYQQKSSQAPKLLFHYYDKDFNNEADTPDNFQSRRPNTSFCFLDIRSPGLGDTAMYLCATSRGRGRVNGNQPQHFGDGTRLSIL.

J is TRBJ2-7 and V is TRBV19; 9 bases are a match to TRBD2. With 4 bases clipped from V and 0 bases from J, the junction kept 4 bases outside the gene matches. Germline V gene data show CDR1 as LNHDA and CDR2 as SQIVND (reference sequence). The CDR3 spans 15 residues. The CDR3 DNA is TGTGCCAGTAGTAGGACTAGCGATATCTCCTACGAGCAGTACTTC. Its protein is CASSRTSDISYEQYF.

This rearrangement joins TRBV3-1 (or the pseudogene TRBV3-2) to TRBJ2-2; D might be TRBD1 (5 bases). Between the trimmed V and J ends, which lost 0 bases and 6 bases, there was a span of 14 bases. The CDR3 sequence is 16 residues long. Looked up from germline, CDR1 is LGHDT and CDR2 is YNNKEL (reference sequence). The CDR3 DNA is TGTGCCAGCAGCCAAGAAGGAAGAGGACACCCCGGGGAGCTGTTTTTT. Amino acid sequence: CASSQEGRGHPGELFF.

The chain recombines TRBV15 with TRBJ1-5; 7 bases match TRBD1. The CDR3 spans 12 residues. Germline CDR1 LNHNV, CDR2 YYDKDF (reference sequence). Trimming at V came to 8 bases and at J to 6 bases, leaving 4 bases not matched to a gene. In DNA, the CDR3 is TGTGCCACCGCAGGGGGTAGTCAGCCCCAGCATTTT. It is translated as CATAGGSQPQHF.

This sequence joins TRBV7-2 and TRBJ1-5; D remains ambiguous. Germline V gene data show CDR1 as SGHTA and CDR2 as FQGNSA. V was cut by 5 bases and J by 4 bases, with 15 bases left in between. This CDR3 is 15 amino acids long. Written as DNA, the CDR3 is TGTGCCAGCAGCGTTGACGGGGTTCGAAATCAGCCCCAGCATTTT. Translating gives CASSVDGVRNQPQHF.

This chain joins TRBV30 and TRBJ1-1; the D is unclear. CDR1 and CDR2 (germline): GTSNPN, SVGIG (reference sequence). This CDR3 spans 13 amino acids. Trimming took 1 base from V and 4 from J, leaving 10 bases between them. This chain's CDR3 is CAWSAQVITEAFF. CDR3 DNA: TGTGCCTGGAGTGCGCAGGTCATCACTGAAGCTTTCTTT.

The V gene is TRBV19, the J gene TRBJ2-3; D possibly corresponds to TRBD1 (6 bases). V was trimmed by 10 bases and J by 3 bases, leaving 17 bases between them. The length of the CDR3 is 14 residues. The germline gives CDR1 LNHDA, CDR2 SQIVND (reference sequence). CDR3 nucleotide sequence: TGTGCCACCAGCCGGGACACACTTACAGATACGCAGTATTTT. Translation gives CATSRDTLTDTQYF.

The chain couples TRBV13 to TRBJ2-7, with D unclear. V shed 5 bases and J shed 2 bases, with 13 bases lying between them. The CDR3 is made up of 14 amino acids. Germline CDR1 PRHDT, CDR2 FYEKMQ (reference sequence). CDR3 DNA: TGTGCCAGCAGCAATTGGTACTTCCCCTACGAGCAGTACTTC. Its protein product is CASSNWYFPYEQYF.

This sequence joins TRBV6-6 and TRBJ1-2; D might be TRBD1 (5 bases). V lost 5 bases and J 0 bases, leaving 22 bases between the germline ends. Germline V gene data show CDR1 as MNHNY and CDR2 as SVGAGI (reference sequence). CDR3 size: 18 residues. CDR3: CASSPRQGGRTSNYGYTF. Written as DNA, the CDR3 is TGTGCCAGCAGTCCCCGGCAGGGCGGGAGGACCTCTAACTATGGCTACACCTTC.

In DNA, the CDR3 is TGTGCCAGCAGCCAGGGACAGTTTTGGGGCTACACCTTC. This translates into CASSQGQFWGYTF. This chain connects TRBV5-4 to TRBJ1-2; TRBD1 matches 7 bases. The germline gives CDR1 SGHNT, CDR2 YYREEE (reference sequence). The CDR3 sequence is 13 residues long. V was pared by 4 bases and J by 8 bases, with 8 bases of the junction left unmatched.

This clone occurred once. This chain uses TRBV6-5 with TRBJ2-1; 9 nucleotides align to TRBD1. Germline values: CDR1 MNHEY, CDR2 SVGAGI. The CDR3 loop spans 16 amino acids. With V trimmed by 2 bases and J by 10 bases, 12 bases remained unmatched. The CDR3 coding sequence is TGTGCCAGCAGTTACGGGGGACAGGGAGGATCATTCGAGCAGTTCTTC. It yields the protein CASSYGGQGGSFEQFF.

The V and J genes are TRBV6-1 and TRBJ2-1; 8 bases line up with TRBD2. CDR3 length equals 17 residues. With V trimmed by 1 base and J by 6 bases, 11 bases remained unmatched. The germline V gene has CDR1 MNHNS and CDR2 SASEGT. The CDR3 DNA sequence: TGTGCCAGCAGTGAAGAACCCGGGACTAGGGTGGGCAATGAGCAGTTCTTC. Translated: CASSEEPGTRVGNEQFF.

The chain employs TRBV25-1 and TRBJ2-7; no clear D gene. CDR3 length: 14 amino acids. The germline gives CDR1 MGHDK, CDR2 SYGVNS. Trimming left V 4 bases short and J 0 bases short, with 10 bases between. CDR3 loop: CASSVMGSSYEQYF. The CDR3 coding sequence is TGTGCCAGCAGTGTGATGGGCAGCTCCTACGAGCAGTACTTC.

The CDR3, as DNA: TGTGCCACCAGCGGGGACAGGGGCATGCCTGGCATTCAGTACTTC. As protein: CATSGDRGMPGIQYF. The chain combines TRBV15 with TRBJ2-4, with 10 bases matching TRBD1. Germline-derived CDR1 and CDR2 are LNHNV and YYDKDF (reference sequence). J gave up 9 bases and V 5 bases, and 10 bases lay outside the gene matches. This CDR3 has 15 residues.

The chain couples TRBV7-9 to TRBJ1-1; D may be TRBD1 (5 bases). Germline lookup yields CDR1 SEHNR and CDR2 FQNEAQ (reference sequence). This CDR3 spans 16 amino acids. With 3 bases removed from V and 7 bases from J, the gap between germline ends came to 21 bases. The CDR3: CASSLGIGAGDGEAFF. The CDR3 region has the DNA TGTGCCAGCAGCTTGGGGATCGGGGCGGGGGACGGTGAAGCTTTCTTT. Together with reference TRBV7-9 and TRBJ1-1, the CDR3 gives the full variable domain: DTGVSQNPRHKITKRGQNVTFRCDPISEHNRLYWYRQTLGQGPEFLTYFQNEAQLEKSRLLSDRFSAERPKGSFSTLEIQRTEQGDSAMYLCASSLGIGAGDGEAFFGQGTRLTVV.

The chain couples TRBV6-2 or TRBV6-3 to TRBJ2-3; TRBD2 matches 9 bases. Unmatched junction bases numbered 7, after V lost 6 bases and J lost 3 bases. There are 15 residues in the CDR3. Germline values: CDR1 MNHEY, CDR2 SVGEGT. The DNA of the CDR3 is TGTGCCAGCAGCAATAGCGGGAGTATGACAGATACGCAGTATTTT. Amino acid sequence: CASSNSGSMTDTQYF.

The chain links TRBV7-2 to TRBJ2-1; 12 bases align to TRBD2. Germline V gene data show CDR1 as SGHTA and CDR2 as FQGNSA. V was pared by 5 bases and J by 7 bases, with 9 bases of the junction left unmatched. The CDR3 is 16 amino acids. Here the CDR3 reads CASSLSGTSGFNEQFF. CDR3 coding DNA: TGTGCCAGCAGCCTCTCCGGGACTAGCGGGTTTAATGAGCAGTTCTTC. Combining the CDR3 with reference TRBV7-2 and TRBJ2-1 gives the whole variable domain GAGVSQSPSNKVTEKGKDVELRCDPISGHTALYWYRQSLGQGLEFLIYFQGNSAPDKSGLPSDRFSAERTGGSVSTLTIQRTQQEDSAVYLCASSLSGTSGFNEQFFGPGTRLTVL.

This clone was observed once. The rearrangement links TRBV4-3 to TRBJ2-1, with unresolved D. Trimming pared 3 bases from V and 12 bases from J, leaving 18 bases between. Germline CDR1 and CDR2: LGHNA and YSLEER. The length of the CDR3 is 14 residues. The CDR3 region has the DNA TGCGCCAGCAGCCACAGTTATTCGAACCCCGCGCAGTTCTTC. It codes for CASSHSYSNPAQFF.

The chain is built from TRBV19 and TRBJ2-2, with a weak D call TRBD2 (5 bases). The germline V gene encodes CDR1 LNHDA and CDR2 SQIVND (reference sequence). V was cut by 1 base and J by 5 bases, with 14 bases left in between. CDR3 length: 16 amino acids. The CDR3 sequence: CASSIGGLVITGELFF. In nucleotides, the CDR3 is TGTGCCAGTAGTATAGGCGGGCTAGTGATAACCGGGGAGCTGTTTTTT. Using reference TRBV19 and TRBJ2-2 for the parts outside the CDR3, the full variable domain is DGGITQSPKYLFRKEGQNVTLSCEQNLNHDAMYWYRQDPGQGLRLIYYSQIVNDFQKGDIAEGYSVSREKKESFPLTVTSAQKNPTAFYLCASSIGGLVITGELFFGEGSRLTVL.

V gene TRBV6-5 combines with J gene TRBJ2-7, with D tentatively TRBD2 (6 bases). V shed 11 bases and J shed 0 bases, with 14 bases lying between them. CDR1 and CDR2 from the germline V gene are MNHEY and SVGAGI. There are 13 residues in the CDR3. CDR3 in amino acids: CASHGGLSYEQYF. In nucleotides, the CDR3 is TGTGCCTCACACGGAGGGCTCTCCTACGAGCAGTACTTC.

The rearrangement links TRBV7-9 to TRBJ2-1; TRBD2 agrees at 7 bases. Germline CDR1 and CDR2: SEHNR and FQNEAQ (reference sequence). V dropped 5 bases and J dropped 7; count of bases not matched to a gene: 5. CDR3 length equals 13 residues. The CDR3 is CASSPPGGNEQFF. CDR3 DNA sequence: TGTGCCAGCAGCCCACCCGGGGGGAATGAGCAGTTCTTC.

This rearrangement joins TRBV25-1 to TRBJ2-1, with D possibly TRBD2 on 6 matching bases. Trimming removed 6 bases from V and 5 bases from J, with 20 bases in between. The germline V gene has CDR1 MGHDK and CDR2 SYGVNS. CDR3 size: 16 residues. The CDR3 DNA reads TGTGCCAGCAGCGGCGAAACCGGGACTTCAAACAATGAGCAGTTCTTC. This gives the protein CASSGETGTSNNEQFF. Combining the CDR3 with reference TRBV25-1 and TRBJ2-1 gives the whole variable domain EADIYQTPRYLVIGTGKKITLECSQTMGHDKMYWYQQDPGMELHLIHYSYGVNSTEKGDLSSESTVSRIRTEHFPLTLESARPSHTSQYLCASSGETGTSNNEQFFGPGTRLTVL.

The gene calls are TRBV13 and TRBJ1-1, with D perhaps matching TRBD1 (5 bases). This CDR3 is 15 amino acids long. The V gene lost 3 bases and the J gene lost 0 bases, with 11 bases spanning the gap. CDR1 and CDR2 from the germline V gene are PRHDT and FYEKMQ (reference sequence). CDR3 bases: TGTGCCAGCAGCTTGGGCGGGGGGATGAACACTGAAGCTTTCTTT. Its translation is CASSLGGGMNTEAFF.

The V and J genes are TRBV27 and TRBJ2-3, with TRBD1 as a possible D gene (6 bases). The CDR3 totals 13 residues. The V end lost 5 bases, the J end lost 6 bases, and 12 bases lay between the germline ends. Looked up from germline, CDR1 is MNHEY and CDR2 is SMNVEV (reference sequence). CDR3: CASSPGHFDTQYF. DNA for the CDR3: TGTGCCAGCAGTCCGGGACATTTCGATACGCAGTATTTT.

The chain employs TRBV2 and TRBJ2-7, with D maybe TRBD2 (6 bases). V lost 5 bases and J 2 bases, leaving 19 bases between the germline ends. The CDR3 length is 16 residues. The V gene's germline CDR1 is SNHLY and CDR2 FYNNEI. The chain's CDR3 is CASSPLGSGYAYEQYF. For the CDR3, the DNA is TGTGCCAGCAGTCCCCTAGGTAGCGGATATGCCTACGAGCAGTACTTC.

This clone was seen once. The V gene is TRBV18, the J gene TRBJ1-5; TRBD1 agrees at 7 bases. The junction had 12 bases not matched to a gene; V was cut back by 8 bases and J by 5 bases. Germline CDR1 KGHSH, CDR2 LQKENI. The CDR3 runs to 15 residues. The CDR3 nucleotides are TGTGCCAGCCCAAGACTTAGGGGGCAGGATCAGCCCCAGCATTTT. Protein sequence: CASPRLRGQDQPQHF.

The chain is built from TRBV5-8 and TRBJ1-5, with D possibly being TRBD1 (5 bases). Germline assignment: CDR1 SGHTS and CDR2 YDEGEE. Trimming took off 1 base at V and 13 bases at J, with 12 bases between the two ends. The CDR3 spans 12 residues. CDR3 in DNA: TGTGCCAGCAGCTTGCCCACCGGGACTCAGCATTTT. This translates into CASSLPTGTQHF. Combining the CDR3 with reference TRBV5-8 and TRBJ1-5 gives the whole variable domain EAGVTQSPTHLIKTRGQQATLRCSPISGHTSVYWYQQALGLGLQFLLWYDEGEERNRGNFPPRFSGRQFPNYSSELNVNALELEDSALYLCASSLPTGTQHFGDGTRLSIL.

Only a few counts were recorded for this clone. CDR3 in amino acids: CSAAREEQYF. DNA for the CDR3: TGCAGTGCTGCCCGGGAGGAGCAGTACTTC. This chain uses TRBV20-1 with TRBJ2-7; tentative D call: TRBD2 (6 bases). This CDR3 contains 10 residues. Looked up from germline, CDR1 is DFQATT and CDR2 is SNEGSKA (reference sequence). Trimming pared 5 bases from V and 7 bases from J, leaving 9 bases between.

This clone was observed many times. This chain uses TRBV21-1 with TRBJ2-3; the table's D call of TRBD2 was not tested on the DNA. TRBV21-1 is a listed pseudogene. The CDR3 extends over 17 amino acids. CDR3 sequence (DNA): TGTGCCAGCATAACTAGCGGGAGCGCGGTATGGGTAGATACGCAGTATTTT. It specifies CASITSGSAVWVDTQYF.